These T cell receptor beta chains were read from a single sample in a study of shared clonotypes between healthy human individuals. Sequencing was performed with immunoSEQ multiplex PCR; in TCRdb, only in-frame clones are kept and a portion is missing. The sample has some 2,000,000 clones, 95% seen once; the top ten hold 0.1% to 0.15%. Sequencing was performed on naive CD4+ T cells sorted from blood. The receptors here all came from a man aged 18-30 years in good health. The CDR3 runs from the conserved cysteine through the conserved F or W. The D gene is left open where the match is weak. Size is omitted from some rows. Given values are once, few, many or a class for expanded clones.

clone_size	j_call	d_call	v_call	cdr3_aa	cdr3_nt
.	TRBJ1-5	.	TRBV6-6	CASGRYSNQPQHF	TGTGCCAGTGGACGGTATAGCAATCAGCCCCAGCATTTT
.	TRBJ2-1	TRBD1	TRBV5-1	CASSLRDRAYNEQFF	TGCGCCAGCAGCTTGAGGGACAGGGCCTACAATGAGCAGTTCTTC
.	TRBJ2-5	.	TRBV10-1	CASSTGSKSETQYF	TGCGCCAGCAGCACAGGGAGTAAGTCCGAGACCCAGTACTTC
.	TRBJ1-6	TRBD1	TRBV9	CASGQGNSPLHF	TGTGCCAGCGGACAGGGTAATTCACCCCTCCACTTT
.	TRBJ2-1	TRBD1	TRBV6-5	CASSAGGGNNEQFF	TGTGCCAGCAGTGCAGGGGGCGGGAACAATGAGCAGTTCTTC
.	TRBJ2-7	TRBD1	TRBV19	CASQKTGLNEQYF	TGTGCCAGCCAGAAGACAGGGTTAAACGAGCAGTACTTC
.	TRBJ1-4	.	TRBV30	CAWSGHRSTNEKLFF	TGTGCCTGGAGTGGTCACAGATCAACTAATGAAAAACTGTTTTTT
once	TRBJ2-7	.	TRBV2	CASRGSRLYEQYF	TGTGCCAGCAGGGGCTCGAGACTATACGAGCAGTACTTC
.	TRBJ2-1	TRBD2	TRBV7-9	CASSYGTSGRSEQFF	TGTGCCAGCAGCTACGGGACTAGCGGGAGAAGTGAGCAGTTCTTC
.	TRBJ2-1	TRBD2	TRBV27	CASRLRGDPYNEQFF	TGTGCCAGCAGACTCCGGGGGGACCCCTACAATGAGCAGTTCTTC
.	TRBJ2-3	TRBD1	TRBV4-1	CASSQDKVSADRVVGGTDTQYF	TGCGCCAGCAGCCAAGATAAAGTCTCCGCGGACAGGGTCGTTGGAGGCACAGATACGCAGTATTTT
.	TRBJ2-2	TRBD1	TRBV19	CASSITGVAGELFF	TGTGCCAGTAGTATTACAGGGGTGGCCGGGGAGCTGTTTTTT
.	TRBJ2-7	TRBD1	TRBV9	CASSPRTGSIGEQYF	TGTGCCAGCAGCCCGAGGACAGGGAGTATAGGCGAGCAGTACTTC
.	TRBJ1-5	.	TRBV7-2	CASSQVGTSVIQPQHF	TGTGCCAGCAGCCAGGTTGGGACATCGGTAATTCAGCCCCAGCATTTT
.	TRBJ1-1	.	TRBV20-1	CSARKNTEAFF	TGCAGTGCTCGAAAGAACACTGAAGCTTTCTTT
.	TRBJ2-7	TRBD2	TRBV29-1	CSVRVLAGGPHEQYF	TGCAGCGTCAGGGTCCTAGCGGGAGGGCCCCACGAGCAGTACTTC
.	TRBJ2-7	.	TRBV14	CASSVGGTLYEQYF	TGTGCCAGCAGCGTGGGGGGGACACTCTACGAGCAGTACTTC
.	TRBJ2-2	TRBD2	TRBV7-8	CASRGIGLAANTGELFF	TGTGCCAGCAGGGGGATTGGACTAGCGGCGAACACCGGGGAGCTGTTTTTT
.	TRBJ2-2	.	TRBV5-1	CASSPTGTGNTGELFF	TGCGCCAGCAGCCCTACCGGGACTGGGAACACCGGGGAGCTGTTTTTT
.	TRBJ1-1	.	TRBV18	CASSTPVRQNTEAFF	TGTGCCAGCTCAACTCCGGTAAGACAGAACACTGAAGCTTTCTTT
.	TRBJ1-5	TRBD1	TRBV10-3	CAISEGAGGDQPQHF	TGTGCCATCAGTGAGGGGGCAGGGGGCGATCAGCCCCAGCATTTT
.	TRBJ1-2	.	TRBV5-6	CASSFWEISGNYGYTF	TGTGCCAGCAGCTTCTGGGAAATCTCTGGCAACTATGGCTACACCTTC
once	TRBJ2-3	.	TRBV4-2	CASSQSDFRTDTQYF	TGTGCCAGCAGCCAAAGTGACTTCCGCACAGATACGCAGTATTTT
.	TRBJ1-2	.	TRBV5-1	CASSLGPLDYGYTF	TGCGCCAGCAGCTTGGGGCCACTCGACTATGGCTACACCTTC
.	TRBJ2-5	TRBD2	TRBV2	CASSDPSQPSGEGWETQYF	TGTGCCAGCAGTGACCCAAGCCAGCCTAGCGGGGAGGGTTGGGAGACCCAGTACTTC
.	TRBJ2-2	.	TRBV29-1	CSVSRGRAGELFF	TGCAGCGTTTCTCGGGGAAGGGCCGGGGAGCTGTTTTTT
.	TRBJ2-3	.	TRBV7-9	CASTPGEDTQYF	TGTGCCAGCACCCCGGGGGAAGATACGCAGTATTTT
.	TRBJ2-1	TRBD2	TRBV28	CASRRTSRDNEQFF	TGTGCCAGCAGACGGACTAGCCGCGACAATGAGCAGTTCTTC
.	TRBJ2-7	TRBD1	TRBV12-5	CASGLFPKGTGPGERFSSYEQYF	TGTGCTAGTGGTTTGTTTCCCAAGGGGACAGGGCCCGGGGAGCGCTTTAGCTCCTACGAGCAGTACTTC
.	TRBJ1-1	.	TRBV9	CASSEGDGSWTEAFF	TGTGCCAGCAGCGAGGGGGACGGGAGTTGGACTGAAGCTTTCTTT
.	TRBJ2-2	TRBD2	TRBV18	CASSPPVAGNTGELFF	TGTGCCAGCTCACCACCGGTAGCGGGAAACACCGGGGAGCTGTTTTTT
.	TRBJ2-5	.	TRBV7-9	CASSVLGAGTQETQYF	TGTGCCAGCAGCGTCTTAGGAGCGGGCACACAAGAGACCCAGTACTTC
.	TRBJ1-6	TRBD1	TRBV4-1	CASSQEGQGNYNSPLHF	TGCGCCAGCAGCCAAGAGGGACAGGGAAATTATAATTCACCCCTCCACTTT
.	TRBJ2-7	.	TRBV2	CASSVGRFYEQYF	TGTGCCAGCAGTGTCGGCCGATTCTACGAGCAGTACTTC
.	TRBJ1-4	.	TRBV7-9	CASLRGAGATNEKLFF	TGTGCCAGCTTGCGCGGGGCAGGCGCAACTAATGAAAAACTGTTTTTT
.	TRBJ1-5	.	TRBV19	CASSGDFYSNQPQHF	TGTGCCAGTAGTGGGGACTTCTATAGCAATCAGCCCCAGCATTTT
.	TRBJ1-1	.	TRBV14	CASSLQGMANTEAFF	TGTGCCAGCAGCCTTCAGGGTATGGCGAACACTGAAGCTTTCTTT
once	TRBJ2-6	.	TRBV7-2	CASSLGSGTGANVLTF	TGTGCCAGCAGCTTAGGTTCAGGGACCGGGGCCAACGTCCTGACTTTC
.	TRBJ2-5	.	TRBV11-2	CASSLVVGDQETQYF	TGTGCCAGCAGCTTAGTGGTCGGGGATCAAGAGACCCAGTACTTC
.	TRBJ1-5	.	TRBV7-2	CASSLEGLQPQHF	TGTGCCAGCAGCTTAGAGGGTTTACAGCCCCAGCATTTT
.	TRBJ1-1	TRBD1	TRBV6-1	CASSDPGQGGNTEAFF	TGTGCCAGCAGTGATCCTGGACAGGGGGGGAACACTGAAGCTTTCTTT